This T cell receptor beta chain was documented in a study of OX40 agonist ivuxolimab in advanced cancers. Study-level points and caveats: Doses of 0.1 to 3.0 mg/kg were accompanied by clonal expansion of CD4+ and CD8+ blood T cells by week 6.

After removal of 11 bases from V and 1 base from J, the junction contained 21 bases not matched to a gene. The CDR3 has 20 residues. In germline, CDR1 is MNHEY, CDR2 SMNVEV (reference sequence). Of note for this clone: Its cognate antigen is unknown.

Method: immunoSEQ multiplex PCR; TCRdb's copy keeps in-frame clones and lacks some. The sample records about 45,000 clones, less than 95% being singletons. This receptor was identified in an adult with an advanced solid tumor such as melanoma, head and neck, liver or kidney cancer. The starting material was CD4+ or CD8+ T cells sorted from blood, obtained in a trial of the OX40 agonist ivuxolimab. The rearrangement uses TRBV27 and TRBJ2-1; TRBD2 matches at 12 bases. The CDR3 loop is CAVSGPGLAGRGPSYNEQFF. CDR3 nucleotide sequence: TGTGCCGTCAGTGGCCCGGGACTAGCGGGCCGGGGGCCTTCCTACAATGAGCAGTTCTTC.